A selection of T cell receptor beta chains follows, all from one sample in a study of T cells after yellow fever vaccination. TCRdb redid the calling of the 5' RACE reads with MiXCR, one entry per CDR3 protein. Of some 300,000 distinct CDR3 sequences listed, 7.5% to 9% are singletons. Source: CD4+ T cells sorted from PBMCs, taken 5 days after the yellow fever booster vaccination. The receptors originated from a man aged 18 to 30 who received the YFV17D yellow fever vaccine. The CDR3 runs from the conserved cysteine through the conserved F or W. The order of the fields is CDR3 DNA, CDR3 protein, J gene, V gene, D gene, clone size. The D gene is left open where the match is weak. The size entry is marked missing in some rows and otherwise reads once, few, many or a size class.

DNA: TGCGCCAGCAGCTTGGTGGCTAAGGTGAGCTCCTACAATGAGCAGTTCTTC
CDR3: CASSLVAKVSSYNEQFF
J: TRBJ2-1
V: TRBV5-1
D: -
size: many

DNA: TGTGCCAGCAGCTTGCCGGGACTGAGCTATGGCTACACCTTC
CDR3: CASSLPGLSYGYTF
J: TRBJ1-2
V: TRBV5-8
D: -
size: few

DNA: TGTGCCAGCAGCCCACGGACAGGGTCATCCCTATACGAGCAGTACTTC
CDR3: CASSPRTGSSLYEQYF
J: TRBJ2-7
V: TRBV12-3/TRBV12-4
D: TRBD1
size: few

DNA: TGTGCCAGCAGCCCCCGACTAGCGTTCGCAGATACGCAGTATTTT
CDR3: CASSPRLAFADTQYF
J: TRBJ2-3
V: TRBV9
D: TRBD2
size: few

DNA: TGCGCCAGCAGCTCAAGGACCCCGCCTGAAAAACTGTTTTTT
CDR3: CASSSRTPPEKLFF
J: TRBJ1-4
V: TRBV5-1
D: -
size: -

DNA: TGTGCCAGCAGACCCTTAAGGCGACAGGGTGGAAATGGCTACACCTTC
CDR3: CASRPLRRQGGNGYTF
J: TRBJ1-2
V: TRBV2
D: TRBD1
size: -

DNA: TGTGCCAGCAGATCCCGGACAGGGACGAATCAGCCCCAGCATTTT
CDR3: CASRSRTGTNQPQHF
J: TRBJ1-5
V: TRBV12-3/TRBV12-4
D: TRBD1
size: few

DNA: TGCGCCTCTCAGGACTCCTACAATGAGCAGTTCTTC
CDR3: CASQDSYNEQFF
J: TRBJ2-1
V: TRBV5-1
D: -
size: few

DNA: TGCGCCAGCAGCTTGGGACTAGGATCAGAGACCCAGTACTTC
CDR3: CASSLGLGSETQYF
J: TRBJ2-5
V: TRBV5-1
D: -
size: -

DNA: TGTGCCAGCAGTTACATTGGGACAGGGTACGCTTTCTTT
CDR3: CASSYIGTGYAFF
J: TRBJ1-1
V: TRBV6-5
D: TRBD1
size: -

DNA: TGCAGTGCTAGAGACCAAGACACAGATACGCAGTATTTT
CDR3: CSARDQDTDTQYF
J: TRBJ2-3
V: TRBV20-1
D: -
size: -

DNA: TGCAGCGTTCACTGGGTGGGCCAAGAGACCCAGTACTTC
CDR3: CSVHWVGQETQYF
J: TRBJ2-5
V: TRBV29-1
D: -
size: many

DNA: TGTGCCAGCAGCGTCCATACAGGGAAGACTGGGGCCAACGTCCTGACTTTC
CDR3: CASSVHTGKTGANVLTF
J: TRBJ2-6
V: TRBV7-2
D: -
size: -

DNA: TGTGCCAGCAGCCAGACAAGGTGGTACGAGCAGTACTTC
CDR3: CASSQTRWYEQYF
J: TRBJ2-7
V: TRBV3-1
D: -
size: -

DNA: TGTGCCAGCTCGCGCTTGAACACTGAAGCTTTCTTT
CDR3: CASSRLNTEAFF
J: TRBJ1-1
V: TRBV18
D: -
size: many

DNA: TGTGCCACCAACCCGAGAGCCGGGACAGGGTTTCGGCAGTCTCCCCAGTTCTTC
CDR3: CATNPRAGTGFRQSPQFF
J: TRBJ2-1
V: TRBV15
D: TRBD1
size: many

DNA: TGTGCCAGCAGCGGGTCCGGGGGGATCAGTTATGGCTACACCTTC
CDR3: CASSGSGGISYGYTF
J: TRBJ1-2
V: TRBV9
D: -
size: -

DNA: TGTGCCAGCAGTTACTCTCCGGGGGCCTTAAGCACAGATACGCAGTATTTT
CDR3: CASSYSPGALSTDTQYF
J: TRBJ2-3
V: TRBV6-6
D: -
size: -

DNA: TGTGCCAGCAGCCACGGGGGACCAACAGATACGCAGTATTTT
CDR3: CASSHGGPTDTQYF
J: TRBJ2-3
V: TRBV4-2
D: -
size: -

DNA: TGTGCCAGCAGCGTAGGAGGGCGTGAGCAGTTCTTC
CDR3: CASSVGGREQFF
J: TRBJ2-1
V: TRBV9
D: -
size: -

DNA: TGCGCCAGCAGCCAACGGACAGGATCTATGAACACTGAAGCTTTCTTT
CDR3: CASSQRTGSMNTEAFF
J: TRBJ1-1
V: TRBV4-3
D: TRBD1
size: few

DNA: TGTGCCAGCTTCTCTATACTAGCGGGCACAGATACGCAGTATTTT
CDR3: CASFSILAGTDTQYF
J: TRBJ2-3
V: TRBV18
D: TRBD2
size: few

DNA: TGTGCCAGCAGTTTTTGGACAGGGGGAAGGGACGGGGAGCTGTTTTTT
CDR3: CASSFWTGGRDGELFF
J: TRBJ2-2
V: TRBV6-5
D: TRBD1
size: many

DNA: TGTGCCAGCAGCTCTGTTTGGGATTGGGGGACGCTAAGGGGGTCATATGGCTACACCTTC
CDR3: CASSSVWDWGTLRGSYGYTF
J: TRBJ1-2
V: TRBV7-9
D: -
size: -

DNA: TGTGCCAGCAGCTCATGGGTCCGGAGAGGTACGCAGTATTTT
CDR3: CASSSWVRRGTQYF
J: TRBJ2-3
V: TRBV12-3/TRBV12-4
D: -
size: few

DNA: TGTGCCAGCAGCCATCTGGACTGGAACACTGAAGCTTTCTTT
CDR3: CASSHLDWNTEAFF
J: TRBJ1-1
V: TRBV3-1
D: -
size: -

DNA: TGCAGCGTTGGAGAAAGGGGATACATTCAGTACTTC
CDR3: CSVGERGYIQYF
J: TRBJ2-4
V: TRBV29-1
D: -
size: few

DNA: TGTGCCAGCAGCTTAGCGCAGGGGTGGTCAGATACGCAGTATTTT
CDR3: CASSLAQGWSDTQYF
J: TRBJ2-3
V: TRBV11-2
D: -
size: few

DNA: TGCAGTGCTGGAAGGGGTAGGACTTACAATGAGCAGTTCTTC
CDR3: CSAGRGRTYNEQFF
J: TRBJ2-1
V: TRBV20-1
D: -
size: few

DNA: TGCAGTGCCAGAGTCCGTACGCAGTATTTT
CDR3: CSARVRTQYF
J: TRBJ2-3
V: TRBV20-1
D: -
size: -

DNA: TGTGCCAGCAGTGAATTTGCTGGGGGCGGTTTCGGAAAGACCCAGTACTTC
CDR3: CASSEFAGGGFGKTQYF
J: TRBJ2-5
V: TRBV6-1
D: -
size: few

DNA: TGTGCCAGTAGGTGGGGACAGAACAATCAGCCCCAGCATTTT
CDR3: CASRWGQNNQPQHF
J: TRBJ1-5
V: TRBV19
D: TRBD1
size: many

DNA: TGTGCCAGCTGTTCAGGGTGGGGCTTGGAAGAGACCCAGTACTTC
CDR3: CASCSGWGLEETQYF
J: TRBJ2-5
V: TRBV12-3/TRBV12-4
D: -
size: -

DNA: TGTGCCAGCAGTGATCCCCTGTGGTTCCGAACTAATGAAAAACTGTTTTTT
CDR3: CASSDPLWFRTNEKLFF
J: TRBJ1-4
V: TRBV2
D: -
size: many

DNA: TGCAGTGTTCCTCGGGACAGGGGGGAAAAACTGTTTTTT
CDR3: CSVPRDRGEKLFF
J: TRBJ1-4
V: TRBV20-1
D: TRBD1
size: few

DNA: TGTGCCAGCAGCCAAGAACTAAGGGAGGGGCCTCGGGAGGAAAAACTGTTTTTT
CDR3: CASSQELREGPREEKLFF
J: TRBJ1-4
V: TRBV12-3/TRBV12-4
D: -
size: -

DNA: TGTGCCAGCAGCTCAAACATTCAGTACTTC
CDR3: CASSSNIQYF
J: TRBJ2-4
V: TRBV11-2
D: -
size: -

DNA: TGCGCCAGCAGCCGAGCCCGGGACAGTCACTACGAGCAGTACTTC
CDR3: CASSRARDSHYEQYF
J: TRBJ2-7
V: TRBV4-3
D: TRBD1
size: -

DNA: TGCAGTGCTAGGTGGCAACCCCAAGAGACCCAGTACTTC
CDR3: CSARWQPQETQYF
J: TRBJ2-5
V: TRBV20-1
D: -
size: few

DNA: TGTGCCAGCAGCTTAGCTAGCGGGGGCAGGGGTGAGCAGTTCTTC
CDR3: CASSLASGGRGEQFF
J: TRBJ2-1
V: TRBV7-2
D: TRBD2
size: -

DNA: TGTGCCAGCAGTTTAATTCCTCGGGGTAGCACCGGGGAGCTGTTTTTT
CDR3: CASSLIPRGSTGELFF
J: TRBJ2-2
V: TRBV27
D: -
size: many

DNA: TGTGCCAGCAGCGTCACCGGGACTACACGTGATACGCAGTATTTT
CDR3: CASSVTGTTRDTQYF
J: TRBJ2-3
V: TRBV9
D: TRBD2
size: few